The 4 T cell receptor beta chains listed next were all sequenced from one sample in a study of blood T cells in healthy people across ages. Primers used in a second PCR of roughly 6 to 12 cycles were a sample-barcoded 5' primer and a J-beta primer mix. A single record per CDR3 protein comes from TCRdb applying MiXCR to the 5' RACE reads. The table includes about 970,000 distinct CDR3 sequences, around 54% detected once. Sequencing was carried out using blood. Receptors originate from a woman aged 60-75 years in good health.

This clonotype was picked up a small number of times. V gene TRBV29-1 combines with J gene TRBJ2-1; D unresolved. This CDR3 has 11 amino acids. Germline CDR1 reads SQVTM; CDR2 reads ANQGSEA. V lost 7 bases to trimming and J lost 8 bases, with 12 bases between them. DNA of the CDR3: TGCAGCGAACGAAGGGCCCATGAGCAGTTCTTC. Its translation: CSERRAHEQFF.

The CDR3 loop is CASSVGGLSSYEQYF. Here the CDR3 DNA reads TGTGCCAGCAGCGTCGGCGGGCTCTCTTCCTACGAGCAGTACTTC. V is TRBV9 and J is TRBJ2-7; possibly TRBD2 for D (5 bases). From germline, CDR1 is SGDLS and CDR2 YYNGEE. Trimming shortened V by 2 bases and J by 1 base, and 13 bases separated the two germline ends. This CDR3 is built from 15 residues.

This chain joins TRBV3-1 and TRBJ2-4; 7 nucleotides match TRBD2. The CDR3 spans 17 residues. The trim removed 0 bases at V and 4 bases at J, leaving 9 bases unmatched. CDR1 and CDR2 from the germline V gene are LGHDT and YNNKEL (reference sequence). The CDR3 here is CASSQDWGGGEKNIQYF. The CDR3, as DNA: TGTGCCAGCAGCCAAGATTGGGGGGGAGGGGAAAAAAACATTCAGTACTTC. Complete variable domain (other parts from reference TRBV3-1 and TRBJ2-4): DTAVSQTPKYLVTQMGNDKSIKCEQNLGHDTMYWYKQDSKKFLKIMFSYNNKELIINETVPNRFSPKSPDKAHLNLHINSLELGDSAVYFCASSQDWGGGEKNIQYFGAGTRLSVL.

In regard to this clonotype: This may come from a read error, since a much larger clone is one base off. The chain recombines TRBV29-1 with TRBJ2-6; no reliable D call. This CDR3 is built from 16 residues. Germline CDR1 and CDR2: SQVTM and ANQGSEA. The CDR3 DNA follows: TGCAGCGTTGGTTCCCCCAGGAGTTCTGGGACCAACGTCCTGACTTTC. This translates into CSVGSPRSSGTNVLTF.